The 32 T cell receptor beta chains below all came from one sample that was sequenced in a study of CD8 T cells in ankylosing spondylitis (dated by TCRdb to about 2017). On the study overall, not on this receptor specifically: Blood from ankylosing spondylitis patients appeared to be characterized by a TCR beta motif composed of eight or nine highly homologous amino acid variants.

Library preparation employed 5' RACE. The instrument was an Illumina HiSeq 2500. TCRdb trimmed the raw reads at Q25, called clones with MiXCR and kept productive beta chains. Each CDR3 protein gets just one entry, which takes the most common genes and DNA from the rows behind it. This sample holds 650,000 to 800,000 distinct CDR3 sequences; roughly 19% were observed only once. Clones ranked in the top ten supply roughly a fifth of the sample. Antigen specificity for these receptors is unknown. The sequenced material came from blood, either unsorted or a sorted T cell fraction (not recorded which). The origin of the receptors is a male donor with ankylosing spondylitis.

This clonotype was counted a few times. The DNA for the CDR3 is TGTGCCAGCAGTCCATCTAGTTTAGAAAGCTCCTACAATGAGCAGTTCTTC. Translation: CASSPSSLESSYNEQFF. The chain combines TRBV28 with TRBJ2-1, with no clear D. V gave up 5 bases and J gave up 0 bases, with 17 bases separating them. The germline gives CDR1 MDHEN, CDR2 SYDVKM. The CDR3 runs to 17 residues. The complete variable domain, with remaining parts taken from reference TRBV28 and TRBJ2-1, reads DVKVTQSSRYLVKRTGEKVFLECVQDMDHENMFWYRQDPGLGLRLIYFSYDVKMKEKGDIPEGYSVSREKKERFSLILESASTNQTSMYLCASSPSSLESSYNEQFFGPGTRLTVL.

In this sample, this clonotype turned up many times. This rearrangement joins TRBV6-2 or TRBV6-3 to TRBJ2-7, with D tentatively TRBD1 or TRBD2 (5 bases each). Trimming shortened V by 4 bases and J by 6 bases, and 16 bases separated the two germline ends. Germline assignment: CDR1 MNHEY and CDR2 SVGEGT. CDR3 size: 14 residues. The CDR3 DNA is TGTGCCAGCAGTTTTGGGACGGAACCCTCCGAGCAGTACTTC. Residues: CASSFGTEPSEQYF.

The chain joins TRBV29-1 to TRBJ2-5, with TRBD1 as a possible D gene (6 bases). Germline CDR1 and CDR2: SQVTM and ANQGSEA. CDR3 size: 12 residues. V was cut by 1 base and J by 5 bases, with 8 bases left in between. This chain's CDR3 is CSVEVGAETQYF. The CDR3 nucleotides are TGCAGCGTTGAAGTGGGGGCTGAGACCCAGTACTTC.

The rearrangement links TRBV6-1 to TRBJ1-1; D call uncertain. The CDR3 consists of 15 residues. V lost 6 bases and J 0 bases, leaving 14 bases between the germline ends. CDR1 MNHNS and CDR2 SASEGT come from the germline V gene. The CDR3 DNA sequence: TGTGCCAGCAGGTCGAGCCCCCTAGTGAACACTGAAGCTTTCTTT. This codes for CASRSSPLVNTEAFF.

This sequence joins TRBV12-3 or TRBV12-4 and TRBJ2-7; D may be TRBD1 or TRBD2 (5 bases each). This CDR3 is built from 14 residues. Trimming left V 3 bases short and J 2 bases short, with 11 bases between. CDR3 in amino acids: CASSFGTETYEQYF. The CDR3 DNA follows: TGTGCCAGCAGTTTTGGGACGGAGACCTACGAGCAGTACTTC.

The rearrangement joins TRBV20-1 to TRBJ1-5, with 10 bases lining up with TRBD1. Germline assignment: CDR1 DFQATT and CDR2 SNEGSKA (reference sequence). The CDR3 runs 16 residues. V lost 6 bases and J lost 7; bases outside the gene matches: 15. The CDR3 sequence: CSASTRDRGQRQPQHF. CDR3 bases: TGCAGTGCATCGACACGGGACAGGGGTCAGCGGCAGCCCCAGCATTTT.

The rearrangement joins TRBV15 to TRBJ2-3, with TRBD2 matching 7 bases. There are 17 residues in the CDR3. The ends lost 2 bases at V and 0 bases at J; junction bases unmatched: 8. Germline CDR1 reads LNHNV; CDR2 reads YYDKDF (reference sequence). The CDR3 loop reads CATSRTASGLSTDTQYF. As DNA, the CDR3 is TGTGCCACCAGCAGAACCGCTAGCGGCCTAAGCACAGATACGCAGTATTTT.

The rearrangement uses TRBV2 and TRBJ1-5; 7 nucleotides align to TRBD1. The germline V gene encodes CDR1 SNHLY and CDR2 FYNNEI. The V and J ends lost 7 bases and 4 bases, in that order; junction bases with no gene match: 7. This CDR3 region has 14 residues. The CDR3 protein is CASTPGQLNQPQHF. The DNA of the CDR3 is TGTGCCAGCACCCCGGGACAGCTTAATCAGCCCCAGCATTTT.

This clonotype has just a few counts. V usage is TRBV20-1 and J usage is TRBJ2-2; D gene unclear. V was cut by 1 base and J by 5 bases, with 14 bases left in between. Germline V gene data show CDR1 as DFQATT and CDR2 as SNEGSKA (reference sequence). The CDR3 is 15 amino acids. In DNA, the CDR3 is TGCAGTGCTAGAGTTAGCACACCCGCAACCGGGGAGCTGTTTTTT. It translates to CSARVSTPATGELFF.

V gene TRBV19 combines with J gene TRBJ1-5; D is unresolved. Looked up from germline, CDR1 is LNHDA and CDR2 is SQIVND (reference sequence). The CDR3 is 15 amino acids. V was trimmed by 0 bases and J by 1 base, leaving 7 bases between them. The CDR3 protein is CASSIDRSSNQPQHF. DNA of the CDR3: TGTGCCAGTAGTATAGACAGGTCAAGCAATCAGCCCCAGCATTTT.

This chain links TRBV4-1 with TRBJ1-1, with TRBD1 matching over 10 bases. The CDR3 spans 16 residues. V dropped 4 bases and J dropped 3; count of bases not matched to a gene: 8. CDR1 and CDR2 (germline): MGHRA, YSYEKL. The CDR3 region has the DNA TGCGCCAGCAGCCTTGCTGTGGGGACAGGGGACACTGAAGCTTTCTTT. Translating it yields CASSLAVGTGDTEAFF.

V and J are TRBV6-2 or TRBV6-3 and TRBJ2-1; D may be TRBD2 (6 bases). V was clipped by 2 bases and J by 10 bases, with 15 bases between them. Germline CDR1 and CDR2: MNHEY and SVGEGT. The CDR3 is 14 residues long. The CDR3 nucleotides read TGTGCCAGCAGTTACGGGCTAGCGAAGGGGGAGCAGTTCTTC. Its protein is CASSYGLAKGEQFF.

This clonotype was detected a few times. This sequence joins TRBV20-1 and TRBJ2-2; weak D call: TRBD2 (5 bases). CDR3 length equals 14 residues. Trimming stripped 3 bases from V and 6 bases from J, with 14 bases between. Germline-derived CDR1 and CDR2 are DFQATT and SNEGSKA (reference sequence). As DNA, the CDR3 is TGCAGTGCTAGTTCTGGCAGGCGGGCCGGGGAGCTGTTTTTT. Protein product: CSASSGRRAGELFF.

This clonotype was seen more than once but under ten times. This chain joins TRBV3-1 and TRBJ2-7; weak D call: TRBD2 (6 bases). Germline assignment: CDR1 LGHDT and CDR2 YNNKEL (reference sequence). The CDR3 is 14 residues long. Between the trimmed V and J ends, which lost 5 bases and 0 bases, there was a span of 11 bases. The CDR3 nucleotides are TGTGCCAGCAGCTTACGGGAGTTCTCCTACGAGCAGTACTTC. Translating gives CASSLREFSYEQYF.

This clonotype appeared a few times. This sequence joins TRBV14 and TRBJ2-1, with D possibly TRBD2 on 6 matching bases. The V end was cut by 5 bases, the J end by 0 bases, with 14 bases between. This CDR3 contains 16 residues. Germline V gene sequence: CDR1 SGHDN, CDR2 FVKESK. The CDR3 DNA reads as TGTGCCAGCAGCGTGTGGGGGGAGCACTCCTACAATGAGCAGTTCTTC. Translating gives CASSVWGEHSYNEQFF.

A few counts support this clonotype. The V and J genes are TRBV18 and TRBJ2-7, with TRBD2 matching 11 bases. Trimming cost V 5 bases and J 2 bases; bases outside gene matches: 5. This CDR3 has 15 residues. The germline V gene has CDR1 KGHSH and CDR2 LQKENI. The CDR3 loop reads CASSSSGGFTYEQYF. CDR3 bases: TGTGCCAGCTCATCTAGCGGGGGGTTCACCTACGAGCAGTACTTC.

V and J are TRBV6-5 and TRBJ2-7; no definite D call. CDR3 length equals 11 residues. Germline assignment: CDR1 MNHEY and CDR2 SVGAGI. Trimming stripped 5 bases from V and 6 bases from J, with 8 bases between. In DNA form, the CDR3 reads TGTGCCAGCAGTGAAGGGCTCGAGCAGTACTTC. Protein product: CASSEGLEQYF.

This clonotype has only a few counts. This rearrangement joins TRBV20-1 to TRBJ2-3, with 9 bases lining up with TRBD1. The J segment lost 2 bases and the V segment lost 5 bases, leaving 8 bases of the junction unmatched. CDR3 size: 15 residues. Germline CDR1 reads DFQATT; CDR2 reads SNEGSKA (reference sequence). In DNA, the CDR3 is TGCAGTGCTCTACAGGGGGCCCTACCCACAGATACGCAGTATTTT. Its protein is CSALQGALPTDTQYF.

V gene TRBV3-1 combines with J gene TRBJ2-7, with D tentatively TRBD1 or TRBD2 (5 bases each). Deletions cut 3 bases from V and 6 bases from J, with 18 bases between. Germline CDR1 LGHDT, CDR2 YNNKEL (reference sequence). The CDR3 loop spans 15 amino acids. The CDR3: CASSQGVNKRGEQYF. The CDR3 DNA sequence: TGTGCCAGCAGCCAGGGAGTCAATAAGAGGGGCGAGCAGTACTTC.

This chain uses TRBV7-4 with TRBJ2-7, with a weak D call TRBD2 (5 bases). Germline V gene lookup returns CDR1 SGHVT and CDR2 SQSDAQ. The CDR3 spans 16 residues. V lost 3 bases, J lost 3 bases, and 18 bases lay in between. CDR3 sequence: CASSFLPGCLFYEQYF. The DNA of the CDR3 is TGTGCCAGCAGCTTCCTTCCGGGATGCCTATTCTACGAGCAGTACTTC.

This chain joins TRBV7-2 and TRBJ2-6; D possibly corresponds to TRBD1 (5 bases). V was pared by 5 bases and J by 1 base, with 12 bases between. The germline gives CDR1 SGHTA, CDR2 FQGNSA. The CDR3 length is 16 residues. Here the CDR3 reads CASSGRQLSGANVLTF. The CDR3 DNA reads as TGTGCCAGCAGCGGAAGACAGTTGTCTGGGGCCAACGTCCTGACTTTC.

The chain joins TRBV28 to TRBJ2-1; D remains ambiguous. Germline V lookup: CDR1 MDHEN, CDR2 SYDVKM. The V and J ends lost 3 bases and 6 bases respectively, with 9 bases between them. CDR3 length: 13 amino acids. For the CDR3, the DNA is TGTGCCAGCAGTTTCAGGTGGAGCAATGAGCAGTTCTTC. It codes for CASSFRWSNEQFF.

At least ten counts were recorded for this clonotype. J is TRBJ1-1 and V is TRBV10-3, with D perhaps matching TRBD1 (5 bases). CDR3 length: 16 amino acids. Trimming left V 6 bases short and J 1 base short, with 18 bases between. Germline V lookup: CDR1 ENHRY, CDR2 SYGVKD. The CDR3 DNA reads TGTGCCATCAGAGAGGAAGCGGACATACCGAACACTGAAGCTTTCTTT. Protein product: CAIREEADIPNTEAFF.

This clonotype was found a few times. The chain has TRBV12-3 or TRBV12-4 and TRBJ2-1, with D possibly matching TRBD1 (5 bases). The CDR3 loop spans 16 amino acids. V dropped 4 bases and J dropped 4 bases, with 17 bases sitting between them. The CDR3 coding sequence is TGTGCCAGCAGTTCAGGGCCATCTACACCTTACAATGAGCAGTTCTTC. Translation: CASSSGPSTPYNEQFF.

This clonotype came up many times. The V call is TRBV5-1, the J call TRBJ2-1, with D possibly matching TRBD1 (5 bases). Germline CDR1 SGHRS, CDR2 YFSETQ. V lost 0 bases, J lost 5 bases, and 12 bases lay in between. The CDR3 covers 15 residues. CDR3: CASSLVVAGNNEQFF. The CDR3 DNA follows: TGCGCCAGCAGCTTGGTAGTAGCAGGGAACAATGAGCAGTTCTTC.

This clonotype was observed a few times. The rearrangement links TRBV20-1 to TRBJ2-3, with D maybe TRBD2 (7 bases). Germline V gene lookup returns CDR1 DFQATT and CDR2 SNEGSKA (reference sequence). V was shortened by 5 bases and J by 4 bases, with 16 bases between the two germline ends. The length of the CDR3 is 14 residues. The CDR3 loop is CSAGRSGGPDTQYF. The DNA of the CDR3 is TGCAGTGCTGGCAGGTCGGGGGGCCCAGATACGCAGTATTTT.

This clonotype was observed a few times. The chain is built from TRBV3-1 and TRBJ1-1; D is possibly TRBD1 (5 bases). V was shortened by 3 bases and J by 11 bases, with 10 bases between the two germline ends. CDR1 and CDR2 (germline): LGHDT, YNNKEL (reference sequence). The CDR3 loop spans 11 amino acids. The CDR3 loop is CASSQEGLAFF. The CDR3 region has the DNA TGTGCCAGCAGCCAGGAGGGGTTGGCTTTCTTT.

This clonotype was picked up a small number of times. The chain carries TRBV3-1 and TRBJ1-2; weak D call: TRBD1 (6 bases). Germline V gene lookup returns CDR1 LGHDT and CDR2 YNNKEL (reference sequence). The CDR3 extends over 14 amino acids. V lost 0 bases to trimming and J lost 3 bases, with 8 bases between them. CDR3 in amino acids: CASSQEQGHYGYTF. The CDR3 DNA sequence: TGTGCCAGCAGCCAAGAACAGGGCCACTATGGCTACACCTTC.

CDR3 region: CASSWDINYNEQFF. In nucleotides, the CDR3 is TGTGCCAGCAGTTGGGACATCAACTACAATGAGCAGTTCTTC. The rearrangement links TRBV6-5 to TRBJ2-1, with D maybe TRBD1 (6 bases). Germline CDR1 is MNHEY and CDR2 is SVGAGI. This CDR3 has 14 residues. The V gene lost 4 bases and the J gene lost 3 bases, with 10 bases spanning the gap.

This clonotype has more than one count but fewer than ten. V gene TRBV9 combines with J gene TRBJ2-1; D perhaps matches TRBD2 (5 bases). V gave up 4 bases and J gave up 10 bases, with 15 bases separating them. Germline values: CDR1 SGDLS, CDR2 YYNGEE. The CDR3 has 13 amino acids. The chain's CDR3 is CASSLTPSLEQFF. For the CDR3, the DNA is TGTGCCAGCAGCCTAACCCCTAGCTTGGAGCAGTTCTTC. Drawing the rest from reference TRBV9 and TRBJ2-1, the complete variable domain is DSGVTQTPKHLITATGQRVTLRCSPRSGDLSVYWYQQSLDQGLQFLIQYYNGEERAKGNILERFSAQQFPDLHSELNLSSLELGDSALYFCASSLTPSLEQFFGPGTRLTVL.

This clonotype came up a few times. The J gene is TRBJ1-4, the V gene TRBV5-1, with no clear D. CDR1 and CDR2 (germline): SGHRS, YFSETQ. Trimming left V 5 bases short and J 0 bases short, with 11 bases between. The CDR3 extends over 15 amino acids. The CDR3 here is CASSFERATNEKLFF. As DNA, the CDR3 is TGCGCCAGCAGTTTCGAACGTGCAACTAATGAAAAACTGTTTTTT.

This chain links TRBV7-2 with TRBJ1-2; TRBD1 matches at 10 bases. Germline CDR1 reads SGHTA; CDR2 reads FQGNSA. With V trimmed by 2 bases and J by 3 bases, 9 bases remained unmatched. CDR3 length: 17 amino acids. The CDR3 reads CASSLPGGTGEYYGYTF. The CDR3 nucleotides read TGTGCCAGCAGCTTACCAGGGGGGACAGGGGAATACTATGGCTACACCTTC.